The rows below give T cell receptor beta chains drawn from one sample of a study of blood T cell repertoires in COVID-19. Libraries were prepared by immunoSEQ multiplex PCR; TCRdb keeps only in-frame clonotypes and omits some of them. The data show over 150,000 clones, with roughly four fifths seen just once and about 12% held by the top ten. Specimen: peripheral blood. Receptors were obtained from a woman aged 55-69 years with COVID-19, enrolled during active disease. Each CDR3 is given with its conserved first and last residue. Fields, in order: D gene, J gene, V gene, clone size, CDR3 DNA, CDR3 protein. A D gene is named only where the DNA matches it firmly. Not all rows give a size; the values are once, few, many and, for expanded clones, a class.

TRBD1 TRBJ1-1 TRBV7-3 NA TGTGCCAGCAGCCCGGTGGGACAGGCGAACACTGAAGCTTTCTTT CASSPVGQANTEAFF
TRBD1 TRBJ1-2 TRBV19 NA TGTGCCAGTACCGACAGGGCTGGAGGCTACACCTTC CASTDRAGGYTF
NA TRBJ1-5 TRBV7-9 once TGTGCCAGCAGCTTGACAGTAAATCAGCCCCAGCATTTT CASSLTVNQPQHF
TRBD1 TRBJ2-4 TRBV6-5 NA TGTGCCAGCACCCTGGGACAGCCAAACATTCAGTACTTC CASTLGQPNIQYF
NA TRBJ2-2 TRBV5-1 NA TGCGCCAGCACACAGGACAATCGTGGTTCCGGGGAGCTGTTTTTT CASTQDNRGSGELFF
NA TRBJ2-5 TRBV7-3 NA TGTGCCAGCAGCTTGGAGCCTAGTCGTGAGACCCAGTACTTC CASSLEPSRETQYF
NA TRBJ2-3 TRBV6-5 NA TGTGCCAGCAGTCCTAGCACAGATACGCAGTATTTT CASSPSTDTQYF
NA TRBJ1-6 TRBV27 few TGTGCCAGCAGTTCCCGGGGTCTAGCCAATTCACCCCTCCACTTT CASSSRGLANSPLHF
TRBD2 TRBJ2-5 TRBV19 NA TGTGCCAGTAGGGGCGGGAGGGCCATAGAGACCCAGTACTTC CASRGGRAIETQYF
NA TRBJ1-2 TRBV5-6 NA TGTGCCAGCAGGATAACACCAAACTATGGCTACACCTTC CASRITPNYGYTF
NA TRBJ1-1 TRBV27 NA TGTGCCAGCAGTGACTATCGGGATGGGAAAGCTTTCTTT CASSDYRDGKAFF
TRBD1 TRBJ2-1 TRBV6-5 once TGTGCCAGCAGCAGTACAGGGGGAAGAAACAATGAGCAGTTCTTC CASSSTGGRNNEQFF
TRBD1 TRBJ2-1 TRBV7-7 NA TGTGCCAGCAGCCGGGACAGGGTAAATGAGCAGTTCTTC CASSRDRVNEQFF
NA TRBJ1-2 TRBV11-2 NA TGTGCCAGCAGCTTCTACAGGGAGCATGGCTACACCTTC CASSFYREHGYTF
TRBD1 TRBJ1-4 TRBV18 once TGTGCCAGCTCGCCAACAGGGGGCGCAACTAATGAAAAACTGTTTTTT CASSPTGGATNEKLFF
TRBD1 TRBJ1-5 TRBV4-1 NA TGCGCCAGCAGCCAAGGGGGACAGCCCGTTCGGCCCCAGCATTTT CASSQGGQPVRPQHF
NA TRBJ1-6 TRBV7-9 NA TGTGCCAGCAGCATCCGGGACACCAGGAGCTCCTATAATTCACCCCTCCACTTT CASSIRDTRSSYNSPLHF
TRBD1 TRBJ2-7 TRBV28 NA TGTGCCAGCAGTTTACCGCCCTGGACAGGGAAGGGATACGAGCAGTACTTC CASSLPPWTGKGYEQYF
TRBD2 TRBJ2-5 TRBV6-5 NA TGTGCCAGCTCTCTAAGGCCGCGGGAGCAAGAGACCCAGTACTTC CASSLRPREQETQYF
NA TRBJ1-1 TRBV6-6 NA TGTGCCAGCAGCTTTGACTCCCGCGGCACTGAAGCTTTCTTT CASSFDSRGTEAFF
NA TRBJ1-2 TRBV9 once TGTGCCAGCAGCCCCCATAGGGGGGGTTTCGTTACATCTAACTATGGCTACACCTTC CASSPHRGGFVTSNYGYTF
TRBD1 TRBJ1-2 TRBV5-6 NA TGTGCCAGCAGAGCGACAGGGCGCTATGGCTACACCTTC CASRATGRYGYTF
NA TRBJ1-5 TRBV2 NA TGTGCCAGCAGGGAGCAGGGGCCTAGCAATCAGCCCCAGCATTTT CASREQGPSNQPQHF
TRBD2 TRBJ2-1 TRBV11-1 NA TGTGCCAGCACCCATGGACTAGCGAGAGGTGCGGGTGAGCAGTTCTTC CASTHGLARGAGEQFF
TRBD1 TRBJ1-5 TRBV27 few TGTGCCAGCAGTTCTAGACGGACAGGGGGGAATCAGCCCCAGCATTTT CASSSRRTGGNQPQHF
NA TRBJ1-1 TRBV3-1/TRBV3-2 few TGTGCCAGCAGCCAAGAGTTGACTGGCGGTTTGAACACTGAAGCTTTCTTT CASSQELTGGLNTEAFF
NA TRBJ2-5 TRBV5-8 once TGTGCCAGCAGCGCCCAACTAGCCACGTACCAAGAGACCCAGTACTTC CASSAQLATYQETQYF
NA TRBJ1-5 TRBV18 few TGTGCCAGCTCCCTCGACTCGGGCAATCAGCCCCAGCATTTT CASSLDSGNQPQHF
NA TRBJ1-1 TRBV18 NA TGTGCCAGCTCACCACCGGAACAGGGTAGTCGAGCTTTCTTT CASSPPEQGSRAFF
NA TRBJ2-1 TRBV11-2 NA TGTGCCAGCAGCTACTCCAGACAGGTCTTGTGGCAGTTCTTC CASSYSRQVLWQFF
NA TRBJ1-2 TRBV5-1 NA TGCGCCAGCAGCTTGTATAACTATGGCTACACCTTC CASSLYNYGYTF
NA TRBJ1-5 TRBV19 NA TGTGCCGGTAGTATAGTGTGGACAGTTAGCAATCAGCCCCAGCATTTT CAGSIVWTVSNQPQHF
TRBD1 TRBJ1-5 TRBV27 NA TGTGCCAGCAGTCTCCACTACCCGACAGGGGGTGATCAGCCCCAGCATTTT CASSLHYPTGGDQPQHF
NA TRBJ1-2 TRBV19 NA TGTGCCAGTATTGATCGGGGGGCCGGCTATGGCTACACCTTC CASIDRGAGYGYTF
NA TRBJ1-1 TRBV6-6 NA TGTGCCAGCACCCTTGACACCCTTAACATGAACACTGAAGCTTTCTTT CASTLDTLNMNTEAFF
TRBD1 TRBJ1-4 TRBV29-1 NA TGCAGCGTTTCCGGGACAGGAGGAGGGGAAAAACTGTTTTTT CSVSGTGGGEKLFF
NA TRBJ1-2 TRBV18 NA TGTGCCAGCTCACCACCTGTTGGCCCGTCTTATGGCTACACCTTC CASSPPVGPSYGYTF
NA TRBJ1-4 TRBV19 NA TGTGCCAGTAGTACCCGACAGGCTTCGGAAAAACTGTTTTTT CASSTRQASEKLFF
TRBD1 TRBJ2-2 TRBV7-3 NA TGTGCCAGCAGCTCAACAGGGGGATTTGATACCGGGGAGCTGTTTTTT CASSSTGGFDTGELFF
NA TRBJ2-2 TRBV5-5 NA TGTGCCAGCAGCTTAGGGCAGCGGACCGGGGAGCTGTTTTTT CASSLGQRTGELFF
NA TRBJ2-2 TRBV19 NA TGTGCCAGTATGATAGCCCTCACCGGGGAGCTGTTTTTT CASMIALTGELFF
NA TRBJ1-2 TRBV19 NA TGTGCCAGTAGTGCGGACTCAGGATGGGGGCTCGATGGCTACACCTTC CASSADSGWGLDGYTF
TRBD1 TRBJ1-2 TRBV5-1 NA TGCGCCAGCAGCTCGCGGACAGGGGGCAAGGATGGCTACACCTTC CASSSRTGGKDGYTF
TRBD2 TRBJ2-7 TRBV5-4 NA TGTGCCAGCAGCCGAGAGACTAGCGGGAGGTCGGAGCAGTACTTC CASSRETSGRSEQYF
NA TRBJ1-1 TRBV3-1/TRBV3-2 NA TGTGCCAGCAGCCGCAGTATGAACACTGAAGCTTTCTTT CASSRSMNTEAFF
TRBD1 TRBJ1-6 TRBV7-3 NA TGTGCCAGCAGTTCGACAGGGGGAGGAAATTCACCCCTCCACTTT CASSSTGGGNSPLHF
TRBD1 TRBJ1-3 TRBV19 NA TGTGCCAGTAGTAGACAGGGGGCCGTCGGAAACACCATATATTTT CASSRQGAVGNTIYF
TRBD2 TRBJ2-2 TRBV5-6 NA TGTGCCAGCAGCTTGCTAGCGGGCACGAACACCGGGGAGCTGTTTTTT CASSLLAGTNTGELFF
TRBD2 TRBJ2-3 TRBV2 once TGTGCCAGCAATCGGCGGGGGATGAGCACAGATACGCAGTATTTT CASNRRGMSTDTQYF
TRBD2 TRBJ2-2 TRBV10-3 NA TGTGCCATCAGTGATCTGGCTAGCGGGAGGGCCGCCGGGGAGCTGTTTTTT CAISDLASGRAAGELFF
NA TRBJ1-1 TRBV6-5 NA TGTGCCAGCATTCCCGGTTTGAACACTGAAGCTTTCTTT CASIPGLNTEAFF
TRBD2 TRBJ2-7 TRBV11-2 NA TGTGCCAGCAGCTCTAGGGGACTAGCGGGATACGAGCAGTACTTC CASSSRGLAGYEQYF
NA TRBJ1-5 TRBV2 few TGTGCCAGCGGTAGGAGTGATAATCAGCCCCAGCATTTT CASGRSDNQPQHF
TRBD1 TRBJ2-1 TRBV7-9 NA TGTGCCAGCAGCGACAGGGGGATTTCCAATGAGCAGTTCTTC CASSDRGISNEQFF
NA TRBJ1-1 TRBV3-1/TRBV3-2 NA TGTGCCAGCAGCCAAGCGTACAGACAAAACACTGAAGCTTTCTTT CASSQAYRQNTEAFF
TRBD2 TRBJ2-1 TRBV11-1 NA TGTGCCAGCAGATTAGCGGGAGGGTCCTACAATGAGCAGTTCTTC CASRLAGGSYNEQFF
NA TRBJ1-2 TRBV3-1/TRBV3-2 NA TGTGCCAGCAGCCCCTACAGGTTGCCGAACTATGGCTACACCTTC CASSPYRLPNYGYTF
NA TRBJ1-2 TRBV5-1 NA TGCGCCAGCAGCTTCCAGGGAGGCTATGGCTACACCTTC CASSFQGGYGYTF
NA TRBJ1-4 TRBV4-1 NA TGCGCCAGCAGCCAAGAGCTGGGGCGAGTAACTAATGAAAAACTGTTTTTT CASSQELGRVTNEKLFF
NA TRBJ1-3 TRBV10-1 NA TGCGCCATTCCCGCGGGGAGCGGGTCTGGAAACACCATATATTTT CAIPAGSGSGNTIYF